One and the same sample provided the 2 T cell receptor beta chains below, sequenced in a study of T cell repertoires in cytomegalovirus infection. Their recognized antigens are unknown. TCRdb reanalysed the reads using MiXCR and keeps one entry per CDR3 protein. The data show 40,000 to 55,000 distinct CDR3 sequences, about a fifth seen once. This material consisted of CD8+ T cells from cultured PBMCs, taken from culture after CMV antigen stimulation. These receptors were collected from a human donor in good health (CMV status not recorded). Some clones in this sample may be carry-over from other donors' samples.

The sample holds a few counts of this clonotype. V gene TRBV11-2 combines with J gene TRBJ1-2, with D uncertain. CDR1 and CDR2 from the germline V gene are SGHAT and FQNNGV. The CDR3 is 13 residues long. Trimming cost V 3 bases and J 4 bases, with 9 bases left between them. The CDR3: CASSFDSGYGYTF. The DNA for the CDR3 is TGTGCCAGCAGCTTTGACTCGGGCTATGGCTACACCTTC.

This clonotype appeared a few times. V usage is TRBV20-1 and J usage is TRBJ2-1; 10 bases are shared with TRBD2. J was trimmed by 9 bases and V by 2 bases; bases with no gene match: 4. Looked up from germline, CDR1 is DFQATT and CDR2 is SNEGSKA (reference sequence). CDR3 size: 13 residues. The CDR3 region is CSARLAGVREQFF. The DNA of the CDR3 is TGCAGTGCTAGACTAGCGGGAGTCCGTGAGCAGTTCTTC.